The subject of this entry is one T cell receptor beta chain. Its specificity is unknown. This record comes from a study of lymphopenia after photon versus proton radiotherapy. Whole-study findings and limits: Oligoclonal CD8+ Temra expansion after nadir drove photon patients' diversity drop. Proton therapy kept repertoires fairly stable, unlike photons, which gained effector/memory cells. A bigger post-nadir fall in TCR diversity correlated inversely with survival time in deceased patients.

This CDR3 has 13 residues. Trimming pared 3 bases from V and 5 bases from J, leaving 10 bases between. The germline gives CDR1 SGHDT, CDR2 YYEEEE. Profiled with immunoSEQ multiplex PCR; TCRdb holds only in-frame clones, not every one. The table shows about 15,000 clones, with 86% occurring only once. The V call is TRBV5-6, the J call TRBJ2-3; D is perhaps TRBD1 (5 bases). The sample consisted of peripheral blood, taken from a patient treated with proton-based radiotherapy. The TCR sequence derives from a man between 65 and 79 years old with pancreatic cancer. Written as DNA, the CDR3 is TGTGCCAGCAGCTCTCCGACAGTAGATACGCAGTATTTT. The encoded protein is CASSSPTVDTQYF.